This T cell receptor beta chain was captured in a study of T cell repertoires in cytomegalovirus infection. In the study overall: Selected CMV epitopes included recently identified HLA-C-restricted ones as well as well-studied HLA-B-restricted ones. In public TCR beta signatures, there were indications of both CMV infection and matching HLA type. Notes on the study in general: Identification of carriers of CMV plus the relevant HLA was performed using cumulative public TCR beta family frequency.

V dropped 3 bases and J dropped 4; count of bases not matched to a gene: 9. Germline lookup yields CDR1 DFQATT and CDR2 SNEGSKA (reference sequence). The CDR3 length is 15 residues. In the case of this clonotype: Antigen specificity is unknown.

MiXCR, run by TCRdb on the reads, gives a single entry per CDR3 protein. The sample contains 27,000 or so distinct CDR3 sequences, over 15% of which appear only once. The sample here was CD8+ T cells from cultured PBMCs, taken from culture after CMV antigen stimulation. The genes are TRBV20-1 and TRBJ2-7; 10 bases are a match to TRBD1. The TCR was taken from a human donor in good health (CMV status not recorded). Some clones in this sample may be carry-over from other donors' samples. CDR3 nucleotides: TGCAGTGCTAGCGACTGGGACAGGGGAAGTTACGAGCAGTACTTC. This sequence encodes CSASDWDRGSYEQYF.